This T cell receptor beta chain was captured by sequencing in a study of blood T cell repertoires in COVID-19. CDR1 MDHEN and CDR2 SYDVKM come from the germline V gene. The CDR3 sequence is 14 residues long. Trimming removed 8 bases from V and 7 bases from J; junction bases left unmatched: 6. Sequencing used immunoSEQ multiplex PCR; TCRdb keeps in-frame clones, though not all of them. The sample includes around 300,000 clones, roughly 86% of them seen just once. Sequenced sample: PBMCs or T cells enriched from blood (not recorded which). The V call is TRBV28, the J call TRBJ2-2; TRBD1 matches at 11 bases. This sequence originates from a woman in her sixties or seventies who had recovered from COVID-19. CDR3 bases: TGTGCCAGCCTGGGACAGGGGGTTTACGGGGAGCTGTTTTTT. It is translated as CASLGQGVYGELFF.